Each of the 22 T cell receptor beta chains below was sequenced from the same sample in a study of CDR3 diversity in severe acne. MiXCR, run by TCRdb on the PCR reads, gives a single entry per CDR3 protein. The sample contains more than 85,000 distinct CDR3 sequences, roughly half of which appear only once. Sequenced input: blood. The receptors originated from a male donor in good health, serving as a control.

The V call is TRBV29-1, the J call TRBJ2-2; D unclear. Trimming stripped 6 bases from V and 0 bases from J, with 14 bases between. The CDR3 extends over 15 amino acids. CDR1 SQVTM and CDR2 ANQGSEA come from the germline V gene. CDR3 protein: CSVTALRANTGELFF. CDR3 in DNA: TGCAGCGTAACAGCCCTCCGCGCGAACACCGGGGAGCTGTTTTTT.

In its sample, this clonotype was seen once. The CDR3 reads CASSQGNNQPQHF. Written as DNA, the CDR3 is TGTGCCAGTTCCCAAGGGAACAATCAGCCCCAGCATTTT. J is TRBJ1-5 and V is TRBV6-5; D uncertain. Trimming took off 9 bases at V and 3 bases at J, with 12 bases between the two ends. Germline assignment: CDR1 MNHEY and CDR2 SVGAGI. The CDR3 runs to 13 residues.

The chain uses TRBV6-5 and TRBJ1-4, with 7 bases fitting TRBD1. After removal of 5 bases from V and 5 bases from J, the junction contained 5 bases not matched to a gene. CDR3 length: 14 residues. Germline V CDR1 and CDR2: MNHEY, SVGAGI. This CDR3 is CASSGDSENEKLFF. DNA for the CDR3: TGTGCCAGCAGTGGGGACAGCGAAAATGAAAAACTGTTTTTT.

The genes are TRBV15 and TRBJ2-3; TRBD2 matches at 7 bases. V shed 3 bases, J shed 4 bases, and the junction held 4 bases outside the gene matches. CDR1 and CDR2 (germline): LNHNV, YYDKDF (reference sequence). The CDR3 spans 14 residues. The DNA of the CDR3 is TGTGCCACCAGCAGTAAACTAGCGTCAGATACGCAGTATTTT. It yields the protein CATSSKLASDTQYF.

This clonotype was detected a few times. The chain links TRBV10-3 to TRBJ2-5; tentative D call: TRBD1 (5 bases). Trimming took 7 bases from V and 4 from J, leaving 16 bases between them. Germline-derived CDR1 and CDR2 are ENHRY and SYGVKD. The CDR3 is 14 amino acids. The CDR3 loop is CAIMGSGRAETQYF. DNA for the CDR3: TGTGCCATCATGGGTTCTGGCAGGGCAGAGACCCAGTACTTC.

This chain uses TRBV19 with TRBJ2-3; 7 positions agree with TRBD1. The V segment lost 8 bases and the J segment 8 bases; nucleotides outside the gene matches: 13. The germline V gene has CDR1 LNHDA and CDR2 SQIVND (reference sequence). The CDR3 consists of 14 residues. The CDR3 DNA reads as TGTGCCAGTTCAGGGGGACGAAGCACGGGTACGCAGTATTTT. Amino acids: CASSGGRSTGTQYF.

As to this clonotype: The germline gene is not matched at one end of the junction; a read error may be the cause. This chain uses TRBV10-3 with TRBJ2-7, with TRBD1 identical over 8 bases. This CDR3 spans 15 amino acids. Germline assignment: CDR1 ENHRY and CDR2 SYGVKD. The CDR3 here is CASSYELTGGFGEYF. In DNA, the CDR3 is TGTGCCAGCAGTTACGAACTAACAGGGGGATTCGGGGAGTACTTC.

This clonotype was detected only a few times. The chain carries TRBV7-2 and TRBJ2-7; D perhaps matches TRBD1 (6 bases). Germline-derived CDR1 and CDR2 are SGHTA and FQGNSA. The length of the CDR3 is 15 residues. Trimming pared 5 bases from V and 2 bases from J, leaving 16 bases between. The CDR3 DNA follows: TGTGCCAGCAGCCCGCACAGGGTGGGGACCTACGAGCAGTACTTC. The encoded protein is CASSPHRVGTYEQYF. Drawing the rest from reference TRBV7-2 and TRBJ2-7, the complete variable domain is GAGVSQSPSNKVTEKGKDVELRCDPISGHTALYWYRQSLGQGLEFLIYFQGNSAPDKSGLPSDRFSAERTGGSVSTLTIQRTQQEDSAVYLCASSPHRVGTYEQYFGPGTRLTVT.

The J gene is TRBJ1-1, the V gene TRBV7-2, with 10 bases fitting TRBD1. This CDR3 is 14 amino acids long. Looked up from germline, CDR1 is SGHTA and CDR2 is FQGNSA. After removal of 5 bases from V and 7 bases from J, the junction contained 7 bases not matched to a gene. The CDR3 region is CASSPGTGADEAFF. In DNA, the CDR3 is TGTGCCAGCAGCCCCGGGACAGGGGCAGATGAAGCTTTCTTT.

This clonotype was seen more than once but under ten times. The chain recombines TRBV7-2 with TRBJ1-4; 9 positions agree with TRBD1. Germline V gene lookup returns CDR1 SGHTA and CDR2 FQGNSA. The V segment lost 6 bases and the J segment 8 bases; nucleotides outside the gene matches: 4. The CDR3 is made up of 13 amino acids. DNA of the CDR3: TGTGCCAGCAGGGGACAGGGCGAGGAAAAACTGTTTTTT. Translated: CASRGQGEEKLFF.

The chain couples TRBV29-1 to TRBJ2-5, with D maybe TRBD2 (5 bases). Germline V lookup: CDR1 SQVTM, CDR2 ANQGSEA. V was clipped by 2 bases and J by 5 bases, with 12 bases between them. This CDR3 spans 13 amino acids. CDR3: CSVELSAGETQYF. CDR3 in DNA: TGCAGCGTTGAACTTAGCGCTGGGGAGACCCAGTACTTC.

The chain combines TRBV5-1 with TRBJ2-1; possibly TRBD1 for D (6 bases). V lost 4 bases to trimming and J lost 6 bases, with 17 bases between them. This CDR3 has 15 amino acids. Germline values: CDR1 SGHRS, CDR2 YFSETQ. CDR3 bases: TGCGCCAGCAGCGTTGGGGCAGGGGCGATCAATGAGCAGTTCTTC. Translated: CASSVGAGAINEQFF.

The chain recombines TRBV11-2 with TRBJ2-3; weak D call: TRBD2 (6 bases). Germline CDR1 and CDR2: SGHAT and FQNNGV. The ends were cut back, 6 bases at V and 1 base at J, with 23 bases in the middle. The CDR3 consists of 18 residues. CDR3 sequence: CASSLRTYRDSGTDTQYF. CDR3 nucleotides: TGTGCCAGCAGTCTTAGAACGTACCGGGACTCCGGCACAGATACGCAGTATTTT.

The chain has TRBV20-1 and TRBJ2-1; D is possibly TRBD2 (6 bases). The CDR3 totals 13 residues. Per germline, CDR1 DFQATT and CDR2 SNEGSKA (reference sequence). Trimming took 3 bases from V and 5 from J, leaving 11 bases between them. The CDR3 protein is CSASIGSNNEQFF. The DNA of the CDR3 is TGCAGTGCTAGTATCGGGAGTAACAATGAGCAGTTCTTC.

V is TRBV27 and J is TRBJ2-7; the D is unclear. The CDR3 loop spans 11 amino acids. From germline, CDR1 is MNHEY and CDR2 SMNVEV (reference sequence). The V and J ends lost 6 bases and 2 bases respectively, with 5 bases between them. The CDR3 DNA follows: TGTGCCAGCAGGGGTACCTACGAGCAGTACTTC. Its protein is CASRGTYEQYF.

This clonotype was detected ten times or more. The chain uses TRBV5-1 and TRBJ1-1; D remains unclear. V was pared by 2 bases and J by 2 bases, with 7 bases between. CDR3 length: 13 amino acids. Germline-derived CDR1 and CDR2 are SGHRS and YFSETQ. CDR3 coding DNA: TGCGCCAGCAGCTTATGGGCCAACACTGAAGCTTTCTTT. Encoded protein: CASSLWANTEAFF.

This clonotype is termed medium-sized. The J gene is TRBJ2-5, the V gene TRBV5-1; 9 nucleotides align to TRBD1. There are 14 residues in the CDR3. V was pared by 5 bases and J by 4 bases, with 6 bases of the junction left unmatched. Germline V gene sequence: CDR1 SGHRS, CDR2 YFSETQ. The CDR3 is CASRVQGAGETQYF. CDR3 nucleotides: TGCGCCAGCAGAGTACAGGGGGCTGGAGAGACCCAGTACTTC.

This clonotype was seen at least ten times. The chain employs TRBV5-1 and TRBJ2-3, with no clear D. Trimming pared 3 bases from V and 1 base from J, leaving 12 bases between. The CDR3 totals 15 residues. The germline CDR1 and CDR2 sequences are SGHRS and YFSETQ. CDR3 loop: CASSSRASGTDTQYF. For the CDR3, the DNA is TGCGCCAGCAGCTCCAGAGCCAGCGGCACAGATACGCAGTATTTT.

V usage is TRBV6-5 and J usage is TRBJ2-7; 10 bases are shared with TRBD2. The junction had 4 bases not matched to a gene; V was cut back by 2 bases and J by 3 bases. The V gene's germline CDR1 is MNHEY and CDR2 SVGAGI. The CDR3 contains 15 residues. The CDR3 coding sequence is TGTGCCAGCAGTTACAATAGCGGGAGGCTCTACGAGCAGTACTTC. It codes for CASSYNSGRLYEQYF.

This clonotype counts as medium-sized (0.01 to 0.1%). This chain links TRBV9 with TRBJ2-1, with no clear D. Germline V gene lookup returns CDR1 SGDLS and CDR2 YYNGEE. The CDR3 length is 11 residues. Trimming took off 4 bases at V and 5 bases at J, with 4 bases between the two ends. The CDR3 is CASSLHNEQFF. CDR3 coding DNA: TGTGCCAGCAGCCTCCACAATGAGCAGTTCTTC.

In regard to this clonotype: At one end the junction does not follow the germline gene, possibly because of a read error. The gene calls are TRBV24-1 and TRBJ1-2; D remains unclear. CDR3 length equals 13 residues. Germline V lookup: CDR1 KGHDR, CDR2 SFDVKD. In DNA, the CDR3 is TGTGCCAGCAGCTTTGGCTCTAACCATGGCTACACCTTC. Translating it yields CASSFGSNHGYTF.

The chain is built from TRBV5-1 and TRBJ2-1; 8 bases match TRBD2. The CDR3 runs to 14 residues. V gave up 3 bases and J gave up 4 bases; unmatched junction bases: 3. From germline, CDR1 is SGHRS and CDR2 YFSETQ. In DNA, the CDR3 is TGCGCCAGCAGCTACGGGACTAGGTACAATGAGCAGTTCTTC. This codes for CASSYGTRYNEQFF.